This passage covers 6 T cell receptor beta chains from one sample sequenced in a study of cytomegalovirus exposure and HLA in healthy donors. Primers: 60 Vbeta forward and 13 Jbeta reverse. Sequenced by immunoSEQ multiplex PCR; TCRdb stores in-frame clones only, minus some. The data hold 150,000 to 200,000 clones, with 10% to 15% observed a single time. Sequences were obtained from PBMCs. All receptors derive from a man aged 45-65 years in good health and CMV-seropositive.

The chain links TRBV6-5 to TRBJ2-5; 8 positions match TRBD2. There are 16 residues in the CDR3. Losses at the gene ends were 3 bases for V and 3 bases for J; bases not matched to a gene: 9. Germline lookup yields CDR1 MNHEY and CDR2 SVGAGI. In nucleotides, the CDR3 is TGTGCCAGCAGTTATGGGGCGGGGGGACCGAAAGAGACCCAGTACTTC. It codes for CASSYGAGGPKETQYF.

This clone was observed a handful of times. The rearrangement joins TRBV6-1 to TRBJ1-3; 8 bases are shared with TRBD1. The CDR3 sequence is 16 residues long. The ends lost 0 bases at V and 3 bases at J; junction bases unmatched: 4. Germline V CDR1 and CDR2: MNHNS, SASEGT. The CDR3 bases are TGTGCCAGCAGTGAAGCACCCAGGGGGCTTGGAAACACCATATATTTT. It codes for CASSEAPRGLGNTIYF.

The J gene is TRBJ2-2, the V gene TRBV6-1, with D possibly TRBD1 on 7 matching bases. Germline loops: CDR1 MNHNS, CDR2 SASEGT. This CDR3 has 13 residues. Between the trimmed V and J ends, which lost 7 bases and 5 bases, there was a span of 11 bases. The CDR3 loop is CASKQGRTGELFF. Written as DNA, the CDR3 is TGTGCCAGCAAACAGGGGAGGACCGGGGAGCTGTTTTTT.

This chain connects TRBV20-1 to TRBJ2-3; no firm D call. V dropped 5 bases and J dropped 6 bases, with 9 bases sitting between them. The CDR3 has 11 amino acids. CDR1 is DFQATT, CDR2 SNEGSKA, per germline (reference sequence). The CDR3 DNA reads TGCAGTGCTTTACACGGGGATACGCAGTATTTT. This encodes CSALHGDTQYF.

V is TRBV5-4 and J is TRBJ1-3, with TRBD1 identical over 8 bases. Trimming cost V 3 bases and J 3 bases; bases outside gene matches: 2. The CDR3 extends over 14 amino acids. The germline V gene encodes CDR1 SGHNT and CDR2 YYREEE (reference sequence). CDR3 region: CASSYGQGGNTIYF. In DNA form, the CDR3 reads TGTGCCAGCAGCTATGGACAGGGTGGAAACACCATATATTTT.

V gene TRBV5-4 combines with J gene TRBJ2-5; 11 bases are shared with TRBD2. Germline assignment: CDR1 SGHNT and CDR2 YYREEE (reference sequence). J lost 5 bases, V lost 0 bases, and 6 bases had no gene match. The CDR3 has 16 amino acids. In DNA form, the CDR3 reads TGTGCCAGCAGCTTGGTAGCGGGGGGGCTTGGCGAGACCCAGTACTTC. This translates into CASSLVAGGLGETQYF.